This record covers a single T cell receptor beta chain. What it binds is unknown. The CDR3 is 15 amino acids. J was trimmed by 3 bases and V by 6 bases; bases with no gene match: 6. Per the germline V gene, CDR1 is SNHLY and CDR2 is FYNNEI. These data belong to a study of cytomegalovirus exposure and HLA in healthy donors. Study-wide findings and caveats: Reports credit the classifier with highly specific, highly sensitive diagnosis of cytomegalovirus status.

Both 60 Vbeta primers and 13 Jbeta primers went into the PCR. Measured with immunoSEQ multiplex PCR; TCRdb has only the in-frame clones, and not every one. In the table there are under 150,000 clones, 60% to 85% of which are singletons. The chain uses TRBV2 and TRBJ2-5, with 11 bases matching TRBD1. Material for sequencing was PBMCs. This receptor was taken from a woman aged 18-29 years in good health and CMV-seronegative. The CDR3 coding sequence is TGTGCCAGCAGCGGACAGGGGGCATTGGAAGAGACCCAGTACTTC. It encodes CASSGQGALEETQYF.